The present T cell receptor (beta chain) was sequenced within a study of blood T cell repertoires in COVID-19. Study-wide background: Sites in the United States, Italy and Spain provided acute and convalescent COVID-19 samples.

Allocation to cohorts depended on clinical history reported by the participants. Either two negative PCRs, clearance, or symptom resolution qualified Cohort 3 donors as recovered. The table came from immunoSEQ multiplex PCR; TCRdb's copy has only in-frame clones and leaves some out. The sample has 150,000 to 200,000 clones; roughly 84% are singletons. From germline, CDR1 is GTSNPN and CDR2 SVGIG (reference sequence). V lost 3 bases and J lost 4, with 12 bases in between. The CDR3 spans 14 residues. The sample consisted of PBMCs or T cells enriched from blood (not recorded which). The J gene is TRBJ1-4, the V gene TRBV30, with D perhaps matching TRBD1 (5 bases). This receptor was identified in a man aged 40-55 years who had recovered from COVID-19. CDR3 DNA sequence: TGTGCCTGGAGGCGACAGCCTTATAATGAAAAACTGTTTTTT. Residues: CAWRRQPYNEKLFF.